One sample yielded the 17 T cell receptor beta chains listed below, sequenced in a study of patients and donors after allogeneic stem cell transplantation. In TCRdb, the RT-PCR reads were re-called with MiXCR into one record per CDR3 protein. Of 920,000 or so distinct CDR3 sequences listed, roughly 18% are singletons. Material: blood, either unsorted or a sorted T cell fraction (not recorded which). The receptors come from a human donor who was either an allogeneic HSCT recipient or a stem cell or donor lymphocyte infusion donor (not recorded which). It is not recorded whose cells these are; they may come from a transplant donor.

Only a few counts were recorded for this clonotype. The chain employs TRBV7-8 and TRBJ2-1, with 7 nucleotides matching TRBD2. Germline assignment: CDR1 SGHVS and CDR2 FQNEAQ. The CDR3 totals 13 residues. V lost 1 base, J lost 9 bases, and 3 bases stayed unmatched. The CDR3 DNA is TGTGCCAGCAGCTTAGGGCGGGAGAGTGAGCAGTTCTTC. The encoded protein is CASSLGRESEQFF.

This clonotype occurred a few times. The CDR3 DNA reads as TGTGCCAGCAGTGGAACAGGGGGCGTAGCCTACGAGCAGTACTTC. As protein: CASSGTGGVAYEQYF. V usage is TRBV6-1 and J usage is TRBJ2-7; 9 bases agree with TRBD1. Germline CDR1 reads MNHNS; CDR2 reads SASEGT. The V segment lost 4 bases and the J segment 2 bases; nucleotides outside the gene matches: 6. There are 15 residues in the CDR3.

The CDR3 spells CASSLAWTYEQFF. The CDR3 nucleotides are TGTGCCAGCAGCTTAGCGTGGACTTATGAGCAGTTCTTC. The V and J genes are TRBV7-8 and TRBJ2-1; D perhaps matches TRBD2 (5 bases). The germline V gene has CDR1 SGHVS and CDR2 FQNEAQ. Trimming pared 0 bases from V and 8 bases from J, leaving 8 bases between. The CDR3 sequence is 13 residues long.

The chain uses TRBV27 and TRBJ1-2; TRBD1 is a possible D gene (6 bases). With 5 bases removed from V and 8 bases from J, the gap between germline ends came to 15 bases. Per the germline V gene, CDR1 is MNHEY and CDR2 is SMNVEV (reference sequence). The CDR3 consists of 13 residues. CDR3 protein: CASSGTGMRGYTF. The CDR3 nucleotides are TGTGCCAGCAGTGGTACAGGGATGAGAGGCTACACCTTC.

The chain joins TRBV7-8 to TRBJ2-5, with a possible D match to TRBD2 (5 bases). CDR1 is SGHVS and CDR2 is FQNEAQ in the germline V gene. V was pared by 1 base and J by 7 bases, with 13 bases between. This CDR3 is built from 14 residues. CDR3 protein: CASSLEESGMTQYF. CDR3 in DNA: TGTGCCAGCAGCTTAGAAGAATCCGGGATGACCCAGTACTTC.

This clonotype was detected ten times or more. The chain recombines TRBV7-8 with TRBJ2-7; unclear D gene. The CDR3 sequence is 13 residues long. Between the trimmed V and J ends, which lost 5 bases and 2 bases, there was a span of 10 bases. Germline V CDR1 and CDR2: SGHVS, FQNEAQ. In DNA, the CDR3 is TGTGCCAGCAGCCTATCGACGACCTACGAGCAGTACTTC. This translates into CASSLSTTYEQYF.

This clonotype has just a few counts. This chain connects TRBV5-1 to TRBJ1-1; D gene ambiguous. The CDR3 covers 15 residues. Germline CDR1 is SGHRS and CDR2 is YFSETQ. The ends were cut back, 4 bases at V and 1 base at J, with 14 bases in the middle. This CDR3 reads CASSLGPRSNTEAFF. The CDR3 region has the DNA TGCGCCAGCAGCCTAGGACCGCGCTCGAACACTGAAGCTTTCTTT.

The chain joins TRBV11-1 to TRBJ2-2; either TRBD1 or TRBD2 may supply D (6 bases each). Trimming removed 0 bases from V and 3 bases from J, with 23 bases in between. This CDR3 comprises 20 residues. Germline CDR1 is SGHAT and CDR2 is FQDESV (reference sequence). This chain's CDR3 is CASSLARPGARGPYTGELFF. DNA of the CDR3: TGTGCCAGCAGCTTAGCTCGCCCGGGGGCGCGAGGGCCTTACACCGGGGAGCTGTTTTTT.

This clonotype occurred a few times. The chain has TRBV20-1 and TRBJ1-2, with D perhaps TRBD1 (5 bases). V gave up 6 bases and J gave up 7 bases, with 21 bases separating them. The length of the CDR3 is 14 residues. Germline V gives CDR1 DFQATT, CDR2 SNEGSKA (reference sequence). In nucleotides, the CDR3 is TGCAGTGCCCCACAGGCTACTCCCGCGGGTGGCTACACCTTC. Its translation is CSAPQATPAGGYTF.

The chain employs TRBV6-1 and TRBJ2-5; perhaps TRBD1 as D (6 bases). CDR3 length: 15 amino acids. Trimming removed 3 bases at V and 5 bases at J, with 16 bases between. CDR1 MNHNS and CDR2 SASEGT come from the germline V gene. In DNA, the CDR3 is TGTGCCAGCAGTGAGGCTCAGGGGATGAGGGAGACCCAGTACTTC. Encoded protein: CASSEAQGMRETQYF.

This clonotype was counted a few times. J is TRBJ2-3 and V is TRBV11-1; D might be TRBD1 or TRBD2, each matching 5 bases. V lost 2 bases to trimming and J lost 0 bases, with 21 bases between them. This CDR3 contains 19 residues. Germline V lookup: CDR1 SGHAT, CDR2 FQDESV (reference sequence). Here the CDR3 reads CASSLLMWDGEKSTDTQYF. The CDR3 DNA sequence: TGTGCCAGCAGCTTATTGATGTGGGACGGCGAGAAAAGCACAGATACGCAGTATTTT.

This chain connects TRBV30 to TRBJ1-1; D is possibly TRBD1 (5 bases). This CDR3 contains 12 residues. V was trimmed by 4 bases and J by 4 bases, leaving 10 bases between them. Germline CDR1 reads GTSNPN; CDR2 reads SVGIG (reference sequence). The CDR3 reads CAWNRGGTEAFF. The CDR3 DNA sequence: TGTGCCTGGAATAGGGGTGGCACTGAAGCTTTCTTT.

V usage is TRBV15 and J usage is TRBJ1-2; D unclear. CDR1 and CDR2 from the germline V gene are LNHNV and YYDKDF (reference sequence). This CDR3 region has 12 residues. V lost 2 bases, J lost 5 bases, and 6 bases lay in between. For the CDR3, the DNA is TGTGCCACCAGCAGAATTGGGTATGGCTACACCTTC. This translates into CATSRIGYGYTF.

The chain uses TRBV20-1 and TRBJ1-1; D remains unclear. The V end lost 3 bases, the J end lost 0 bases, and 8 bases lay between the germline ends. CDR3 size: 13 residues. CDR1 and CDR2 from the germline V gene are DFQATT and SNEGSKA (reference sequence). The CDR3 sequence: CSASKGMNTEAFF. DNA of the CDR3: TGCAGTGCTAGCAAGGGAATGAACACTGAAGCTTTCTTT.

This clonotype showed up many times. The chain combines TRBV6-5 with TRBJ2-1, with a possible D match to TRBD2 (6 bases). The CDR3 totals 15 residues. Trimming took 0 bases from V and 3 from J, leaving 9 bases between them. Germline lookup yields CDR1 MNHEY and CDR2 SVGAGI. The CDR3 region is CASSYSLDYYNEQFF. DNA of the CDR3: TGTGCCAGCAGTTACTCCTTGGACTACTACAATGAGCAGTTCTTC.

CDR3 DNA sequence: TGTGCTAGTGGCCCCATTACAGGGGGTGGAAATCAGCCCCAGCATTTT. Translation: CASGPITGGGNQPQHF. The chain links TRBV12-5 to TRBJ1-5; 8 bases line up with TRBD1. This CDR3 spans 16 amino acids. CDR1 and CDR2 from the germline V gene are LGHNT and FRNRAP. Losses at the gene ends were 6 bases for V and 4 bases for J; bases not matched to a gene: 11.

This chain joins TRBV12-3 or TRBV12-4 and TRBJ1-4; possible D gene TRBD1, 5 bases. The CDR3 is made up of 12 amino acids. Trimming shortened V by 6 bases and J by 6 bases, and 8 bases separated the two germline ends. CDR3 region: CASRGTDEKLFF. DNA for the CDR3: TGTGCCAGCAGGGGGACGGATGAAAAACTGTTTTTT.